A selection of T cell receptor beta chains follows, all from one sample in a study of T cells after yellow fever vaccination. TCRdb re-analysed the 5' RACE reads in MiXCR, keeping a single row per CDR3 protein. This table holds about 340,000 distinct CDR3 sequences, 3% to 4.5% found once. The sample consisted of PBMCs, taken 5 days after the yellow fever booster vaccination. The receptor source for this set is a man aged 18-30 years who received the YFV17D yellow fever vaccine. CDR3s include the opening cysteine and the closing phenylalanine or tryptophan. Each record gives: CDR3 length, J gene, D gene, clone size, V gene, CDR3 protein, CDR3 DNA. D genes are given only for firm matches. Expanded clones get a size class; other rows say once, few or many, or leave the size out.

16 TRBJ1-2 - - TRBV5-5 CASSLPGAGGNYGYTF TGTGCCAGCAGCCTCCCGGGGGCAGGAGGGAACTATGGCTACACCTTC
14 TRBJ2-3 TRBD2 few TRBV20-1 CSAASGGGTDTQYF TGCAGTGCCGCTAGCGGGGGTGGCACAGATACGCAGTATTTT
16 TRBJ2-2 - - TRBV7-6 CASSYQPAGPTGELFF TGTGCCAGCAGCTACCAACCTGCGGGGCCCACCGGGGAGCTGTTTTTT
21 TRBJ2-6 - - TRBV6-2/TRBV6-3 CASNPGGSRNLPRSGANVLTF TGTGCCAGCAACCCCGGTGGCAGCCGGAACCTCCCACGGTCTGGGGCCAACGTCCTGACTTTC
14 TRBJ2-3 - many TRBV5-1 CASSLRFPPDTQYF TGCGCCAGCAGCTTAAGGTTCCCCCCAGATACGCAGTATTTT
13 TRBJ1-5 TRBD1 few TRBV12-3/TRBV12-4 CASSWTGGQPQHF TGTGCCAGCAGTTGGACAGGGGGACAGCCCCAGCATTTT
13 TRBJ2-3 - many TRBV10-2 CASGGPVGDTQYF TGCGCCAGCGGGGGGCCCGTGGGGGATACGCAGTATTTT
14 TRBJ2-2 - few TRBV6-2/TRBV6-3 CATTVWGETGELFF TGTGCCACCACTGTTTGGGGAGAAACCGGGGAGCTGTTTTTT
19 TRBJ2-3 TRBD2 many TRBV4-3 CASSQDVTSGGRFTDTQYF TGCGCCAGCAGCCAAGATGTGACTAGCGGGGGCCGATTCACAGATACGCAGTATTTT
15 TRBJ1-1 TRBD1 many TRBV5-1 CASSSTRDRGTEAFF TGCGCCAGCAGCTCAACCCGGGACAGAGGCACTGAAGCTTTCTTT
13 TRBJ1-6 - - TRBV5-1 CASSSDIGSPLHF TGCGCCAGCAGCTCCGACATTGGTTCACCCCTCCACTTT
12 TRBJ2-2 - - TRBV29-1 CSARGGGGELFF TGCAGCGCCCGAGGGGGTGGCGGGGAGCTGTTTTTT
18 TRBJ1-1 - - TRBV19 CASSIGGKQINMNTEAFF TGTGCCAGTAGTATAGGCGGGAAGCAGATTAACATGAACACTGAAGCTTTCTTT
12 TRBJ1-2 - few TRBV6-2/TRBV6-3 CASEATGWGYTF TGTGCCAGCGAAGCTACGGGATGGGGCTACACCTTC
14 TRBJ2-7 - many TRBV10-3 CAISESEASYEQYF TGTGCCATCAGTGAGTCGGAAGCATCCTACGAGCAGTACTTC
15 TRBJ1-5 - many TRBV5-6 CASSLRGLYNQPQHF TGTGCCAGCAGCTTGCGGGGACTTTACAATCAGCCCCAGCATTTT
17 TRBJ1-4 TRBD1 - TRBV28 CASRPYGQGSFGEKLFF TGTGCCAGCAGACCATACGGACAGGGGTCGTTTGGTGAAAAACTGTTTTTT
14 TRBJ1-1 - - TRBV19 CASSMGLGDTEAFF TGTGCCAGTAGTATGGGACTCGGGGACACTGAAGCTTTCTTT
15 TRBJ1-6 TRBD1 few TRBV20-1 CSATGGTGINSPLHF TGCAGTGCGACCGGCGGGACAGGCATTAATTCACCCCTCCACTTT
22 TRBJ2-2 TRBD2 once TRBV4-3 CASNQDWNPGLASGTNTGELFF TGCGCCAGCAACCAAGATTGGAACCCGGGACTAGCGTCCGGCACGAACACCGGGGAGCTGTTTTTT